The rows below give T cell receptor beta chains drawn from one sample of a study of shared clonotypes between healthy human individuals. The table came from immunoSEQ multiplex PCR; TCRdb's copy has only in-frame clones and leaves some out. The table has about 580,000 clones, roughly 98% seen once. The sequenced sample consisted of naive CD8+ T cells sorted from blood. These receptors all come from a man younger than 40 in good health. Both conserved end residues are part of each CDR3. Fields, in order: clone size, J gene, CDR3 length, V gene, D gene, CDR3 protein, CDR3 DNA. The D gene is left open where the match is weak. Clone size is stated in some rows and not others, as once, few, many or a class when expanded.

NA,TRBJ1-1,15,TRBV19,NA,CASRARWTANTEAFF,TGTGCCAGTAGGGCTCGATGGACAGCGAACACTGAAGCTTTCTTT
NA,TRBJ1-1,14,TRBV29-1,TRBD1,CSTTRGTGYTEAFF,TGCAGCACCACACGGGGGACAGGGTACACTGAAGCTTTCTTT
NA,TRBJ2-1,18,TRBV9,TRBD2,CASSVPSISGTSANEQFF,TGTGCCAGCAGCGTCCCTTCCATCTCCGGGACTAGCGCCAATGAGCAGTTCTTC
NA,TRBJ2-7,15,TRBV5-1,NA,CASSRGQYLSREQYF,TGCGCCAGCAGCCGGGGGCAGTACCTCTCTCGCGAGCAGTACTTC
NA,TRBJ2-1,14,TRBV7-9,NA,CASSLPGDYNEQFF,TGTGCCAGCAGCTTGCCGGGGGACTACAATGAGCAGTTCTTC
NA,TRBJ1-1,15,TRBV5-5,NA,CASSSGGGTYTEAFF,TGTGCCAGCAGCTCCGGGGGCGGGACTTACACTGAAGCTTTCTTT
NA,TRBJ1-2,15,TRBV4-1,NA,CASSQEAAGSDGYTF,TGCGCCAGCAGCCAAGAGGCGGCTGGGTCTGATGGCTACACCTTC
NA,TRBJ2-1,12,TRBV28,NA,CASSLPYNEQFF,TGTGCCAGCAGTTTGCCCTACAATGAGCAGTTCTTC
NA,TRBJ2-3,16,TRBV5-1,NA,CASSLEMGGPTDTQYF,TGCGCCAGCAGCTTGGAAATGGGGGGCCCAACAGATACGCAGTATTTT
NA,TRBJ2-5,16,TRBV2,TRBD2,CASSERGGRVGETQYF,TGTGCCAGCAGTGAACGGGGCGGGAGAGTCGGAGAGACCCAGTACTTC
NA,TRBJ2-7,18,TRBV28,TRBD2,CASTLGWKSGRSVYEQYF,TGTGCCAGCACCCTTGGGTGGAAAAGCGGGAGATCGGTATACGAGCAGTACTTC
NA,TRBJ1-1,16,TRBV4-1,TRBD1,CASSQRDSSMNTEAFF,TGCGCCAGCAGCCAGAGGGACAGCAGTATGAACACTGAAGCTTTCTTT
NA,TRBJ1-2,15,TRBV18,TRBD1,CASSPDRVGSYGYTF,TGTGCCAGCTCACCGGACAGGGTGGGTAGCTATGGCTACACCTTC
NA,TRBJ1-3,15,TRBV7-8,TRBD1,CASSPPTGAGNTIYF,TGTGCCAGCAGCCCCCCAACAGGGGCCGGAAACACCATATATTTT
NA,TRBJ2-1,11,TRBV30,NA,CAWSVPNEQFF,TGTGCCTGGAGTGTACCCAATGAGCAGTTCTTC
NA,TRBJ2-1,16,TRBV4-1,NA,CASSQLYGGPYNEQFF,TGCGCCAGCAGCCAGCTTTACGGGGGACCCTACAATGAGCAGTTCTTC
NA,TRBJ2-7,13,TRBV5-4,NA,CASSFTGAYEQYF,TGTGCCAGCAGCTTTACAGGCGCCTACGAGCAGTACTTC
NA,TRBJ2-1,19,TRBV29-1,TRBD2,CSVGPPWGPLAGVDNEQFF,TGCAGCGTTGGACCACCTTGGGGCCCCCTAGCGGGAGTGGACAATGAGCAGTTCTTC
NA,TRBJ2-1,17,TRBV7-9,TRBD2,CASSLNDGSGNGNEQFF,TGTGCCAGCAGCCTAAACGATGGTAGCGGGAACGGGAATGAGCAGTTCTTC
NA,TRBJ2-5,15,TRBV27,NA,CASSPLGEYQETQYF,TGTGCCAGCAGTCCTCTCGGGGAGTACCAAGAGACCCAGTACTTC
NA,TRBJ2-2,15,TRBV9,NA,CASSVRLAEPGELFF,TGTGCCAGCAGCGTACGTCTAGCAGAGCCCGGGGAGCTGTTTTTT
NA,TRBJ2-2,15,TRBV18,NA,CASSHPLRGTGELFF,TGTGCCAGCTCACACCCTTTACGTGGCACCGGGGAGCTGTTTTTT
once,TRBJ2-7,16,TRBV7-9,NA,CASSLATWEITYEQYF,TGTGCCAGCAGCTTAGCCACGTGGGAGATTACCTACGAGCAGTACTTC
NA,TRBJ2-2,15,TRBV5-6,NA,CASSLGVSSTGELFF,TGTGCCAGCAGCTTGGGCGTCAGCAGCACCGGGGAGCTGTTTTTT